These 6 T cell receptor beta chains originate from one sample sequenced in a study of shared clonotypes between healthy human individuals. This table comes from immunoSEQ multiplex PCR, and its TCRdb copy is limited to in-frame clones, with some not included. There are 2 million to 3 million clones in the sample; 93% occur only once, and about 0.34% lies in the top ten. Sequenced: naive CD4+ T cells from PBMCs. Subset described: CD45RA+ positively selected. All receptors derive from a man aged 18 to 30 in good health. Some clones in this sample may be carry-over from other donors' samples.

This chain connects TRBV7-8 to TRBJ2-2, with TRBD2 matching over 14 bases. The CDR3 extends over 20 amino acids. Per germline, CDR1 SGHVS and CDR2 FQNEAQ. V lost 8 bases, J lost 4 bases, and 18 bases stayed unmatched. The CDR3 region has the DNA TGTGCCAGCTGTCTATCACCCTGGGGACTAGCGGGAGCGGGCACCGGGGAGCTGTTTTTT. Translated: CASCLSPWGLAGAGTGELFF. Complete variable domain (other parts from reference TRBV7-8 and TRBJ2-2): GAGVSQSPRYKVAKRGQDVALRCDPISGHVSLFWYQQALGQGPEFLTYFQNEAQLDKSGLPSDRFFAERPEGSVSTLKIQRTQQEDSAVYLCASCLSPWGLAGAGTGELFFGEGSRLTVL.

The gene calls are TRBV30 and TRBJ1-6, with a possible D match to TRBD1 (6 bases). This CDR3 has 12 amino acids. V shed 3 bases and J shed 6 bases, with 6 bases lying between them. The V gene's germline CDR1 is GTSNPN and CDR2 SVGIG (reference sequence). The CDR3 protein is CAWRGGNSPLHF. CDR3 nucleotide sequence: TGTGCCTGGAGAGGGGGTAATTCACCCCTCCACTTT.

Concerning this clone: This same CDR3 is encoded by further DNA sequences in the sample. The chain uses TRBV7-6 and TRBJ2-1; 10 nucleotides line up with TRBD2. The V and J ends lost 4 bases and 4 bases, in that order; junction bases with no gene match: 4. CDR3 length equals 15 residues. CDR1 is SGHVS and CDR2 is FNYEAQ in the germline V gene. CDR3 protein: CASSSLAGGYNEQFF. The CDR3 DNA reads TGTGCCAGCAGCTCTTTAGCGGGAGGATACAATGAGCAGTTCTTC.

The rearrangement uses TRBV6-5 and TRBJ1-4, with 9 bases aligning to TRBD1. Germline lookup yields CDR1 MNHEY and CDR2 SVGAGI. The CDR3 has 14 amino acids. V lost 6 bases, J lost 7 bases, and 6 bases stayed unmatched. CDR3 amino acids: CASRSTGGIEKLFF. CDR3 DNA sequence: TGTGCCAGCAGGTCTACAGGGGGCATTGAAAAACTGTTTTTT.

The CDR3 protein is CASSETFRGSYEQYF. The CDR3 region has the DNA TGCGCCAGCAGTGAGACTTTTCGGGGGAGCTACGAGCAGTACTTC. J is TRBJ2-7 and V is TRBV10-2; D is perhaps TRBD2 (6 bases). This CDR3 spans 15 amino acids. Germline CDR1 and CDR2: WSHSY and SAAADI. The V end was cut by 2 bases, the J end by 3 bases, with 14 bases between.

The chain carries TRBV28 and TRBJ2-1; 7 nucleotides match TRBD1. The junction had 0 bases not matched to a gene; V was cut back by 4 bases and J by 0 bases. Germline values: CDR1 MDHEN, CDR2 SYDVKM. The CDR3 is made up of 14 amino acids. The CDR3 protein is CASSYRGSYNEQFF. As DNA, the CDR3 is TGTGCCAGCAGTTACAGGGGCTCCTACAATGAGCAGTTCTTC.